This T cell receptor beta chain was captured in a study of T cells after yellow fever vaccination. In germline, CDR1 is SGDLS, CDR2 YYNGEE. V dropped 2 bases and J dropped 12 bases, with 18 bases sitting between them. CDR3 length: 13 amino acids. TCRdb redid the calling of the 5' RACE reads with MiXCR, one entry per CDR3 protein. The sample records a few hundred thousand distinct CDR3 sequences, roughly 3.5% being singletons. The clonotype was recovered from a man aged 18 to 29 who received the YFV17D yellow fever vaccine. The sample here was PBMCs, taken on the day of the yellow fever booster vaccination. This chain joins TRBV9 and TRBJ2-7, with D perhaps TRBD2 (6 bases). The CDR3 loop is CASSVEGAGRLYF. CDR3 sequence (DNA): TGTGCCAGCAGCGTGGAAGGGGCAGGGAGGCTGTACTTC.